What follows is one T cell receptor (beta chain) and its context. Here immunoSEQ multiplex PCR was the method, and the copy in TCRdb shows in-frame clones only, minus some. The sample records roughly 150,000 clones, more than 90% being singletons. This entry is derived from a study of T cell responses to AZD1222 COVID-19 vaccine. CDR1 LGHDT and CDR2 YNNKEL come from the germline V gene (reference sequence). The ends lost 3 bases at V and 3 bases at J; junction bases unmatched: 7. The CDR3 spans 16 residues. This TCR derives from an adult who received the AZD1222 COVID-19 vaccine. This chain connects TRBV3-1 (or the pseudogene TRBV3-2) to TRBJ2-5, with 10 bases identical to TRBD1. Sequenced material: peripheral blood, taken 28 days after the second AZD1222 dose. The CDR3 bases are TGTGCCAGCAGCCAGTCCGGGACAGGGGTGAAAGAGACCCAGTACTTC. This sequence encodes CASSQSGTGVKETQYF.